Listed below are T cell receptor beta chains from one sample, sequenced in a study of beta chain features in type 1 diabetes. Some clones are missing from TCRdb's copy, which holds only in-frame ones; the method was immunoSEQ multiplex PCR. The repertoire includes 350,000 to 400,000 clones, about 12% of them detected once, and 0.0095% to 0.013% sits in the top ten. Sequencing input: naive CD4+ T cells from blood. Receptors originate from a woman younger than 30 with type 1 diabetes. Both conserved end residues are part of each CDR3. D genes are given only for firm matches. Size is omitted from some rows. Given values are once, few, many or a class for expanded clones.

TRBV11-1,TRBD1,NA,TRBJ2-3,TGTGCCAGCAGAGGGGGCGCGACAGATACGCAGTATTTT,CASRGGATDTQYF
TRBV18,TRBD1,few,TRBJ2-7,TGTGCCAGCTCACTAGGGACAGCCTACGAGCAGTACTTC,CASSLGTAYEQYF
TRBV5-1,NA,few,TRBJ1-6,TGCGCCAGCAGCTTGGAAGACAGTGGTAATTCACCCCTCCACTTT,CASSLEDSGNSPLHF
TRBV21-1,NA,NA,TRBJ1-1,TGTGCCAGCAGCAAAGCTGTCCGGTCTGAAGCTTTCTTT,CASSKAVRSEAFF
TRBV21-1,NA,NA,TRBJ2-7,TGTGCCAGCAGCCCAAACCCGGGACAGAGATACGAGCAGTACTTC,CASSPNPGQRYEQYF
TRBV6-5,TRBD1,NA,TRBJ2-5,TGTGCCAGCAGTTATGGTGGCAGGGGGCGAGAGACCCAGTACTTC,CASSYGGRGRETQYF
TRBV15,NA,NA,TRBJ1-5,TGTGCCACCAGCCCCCAGTACGGGCGGGGCAATCAGCCCCAGCATTTT,CATSPQYGRGNQPQHF
TRBV19,NA,few,TRBJ2-5,TGTGCCAGTAGTATAGATCGGGGAGAGACCCAGTACTTC,CASSIDRGETQYF
TRBV6-5,TRBD1,few,TRBJ1-2,TGTGCCAGCACCCGGGGACAGGGGAACTATGGCTACACCTTC,CASTRGQGNYGYTF
TRBV13,TRBD2,few,TRBJ2-1,TGTGCCAGCAGCTTGGGACTAGGGGATTCGGTGAATGAGCAGTTCTTC,CASSLGLGDSVNEQFF
TRBV19,TRBD1,NA,TRBJ2-3,TGTGCCAGTAGTATAACAGGGGGAGATACGCAGTATTTT,CASSITGGDTQYF
TRBV7-2,TRBD1,NA,TRBJ1-3,TGTGCCAGCAGCATACAGGGGACCTCTGGAAACACCATATATTTT,CASSIQGTSGNTIYF
TRBV10-3,NA,NA,TRBJ2-5,TGTGCCATCCGGGACACCACTCCGGAGACCCAGTACTTC,CAIRDTTPETQYF
TRBV18,TRBD1,NA,TRBJ2-7,TGTGCCAGCTCGCCCGGGACAGACTACGAGCAGTACTTC,CASSPGTDYEQYF
TRBV27,NA,few,TRBJ1-1,TGTGCCAGCAGTTCCACAGGAGGAGGGGTGAACACTGAAGCTTTCTTT,CASSSTGGGVNTEAFF
TRBV6-5,TRBD1,few,TRBJ1-2,TGTGCCAGCAGTTCAGGACAGGGAAGGGCCTATGGCTACACCTTC,CASSSGQGRAYGYTF
TRBV30,TRBD2,NA,TRBJ2-7,TGTGCCTGGGGCCTAGCGGGGCTTACACCCTACGAGCAGTACTTC,CAWGLAGLTPYEQYF
TRBV5-1,TRBD2,NA,TRBJ2-1,TGCGCCAGCAGCTTCACCGGGGCGGGAGTATCCTACAATGAGCAGTTCTTC,CASSFTGAGVSYNEQFF
TRBV7-2,NA,NA,TRBJ2-3,TGTGCCAGCAGCCCCAGCGGGTTGGACACAGATACGCAGTATTTT,CASSPSGLDTDTQYF